These 2 T cell receptor beta chains originate from one sample sequenced in a study of tumor and adjacent non-tumor tissue in lung cancer. No cell sorting was done before RNA was extracted from the tissue. Three rounds of nested PCR, following a modified ARM-PCR protocol, produced the TCRbeta library. TCRdb passed the multiplex PCR reads through MiXCR, listing each CDR3 protein once. The sample yields just over 200,000 distinct CDR3 sequences, approximately 74% seen once. The sequenced sample consisted of lung tumor tissue. The receptors come from a man aged 55 to 70 with non-small cell lung cancer.

There are many counts of this clonotype. This sequence joins TRBV4-3 and TRBJ2-3; D is tentatively TRBD1 or TRBD2 (5 bases each). There are 17 residues in the CDR3. V lost 2 bases, J lost 3 bases, and 18 bases lay in between. Germline CDR1 and CDR2: LGHNA and YSLEER. The CDR3 here is CASSQSLPRGRTDTQYF. The CDR3 bases are TGCGCCAGCAGCCAATCCCTCCCGAGGGGAAGGACAGATACGCAGTATTTT.

This clonotype was detected many times. This chain links TRBV6-2 or TRBV6-3 with TRBJ2-7; 7 bases map to TRBD2. Germline V gives CDR1 MNHEY, CDR2 SVGEGT. The CDR3 covers 14 residues. J was trimmed by 4 bases and V by 4 bases; bases with no gene match: 7. DNA for the CDR3: TGTGCCAGCAGTTCCCCACTAGCGTCATACGAGCAGTACTTC. Its protein product is CASSSPLASYEQYF.